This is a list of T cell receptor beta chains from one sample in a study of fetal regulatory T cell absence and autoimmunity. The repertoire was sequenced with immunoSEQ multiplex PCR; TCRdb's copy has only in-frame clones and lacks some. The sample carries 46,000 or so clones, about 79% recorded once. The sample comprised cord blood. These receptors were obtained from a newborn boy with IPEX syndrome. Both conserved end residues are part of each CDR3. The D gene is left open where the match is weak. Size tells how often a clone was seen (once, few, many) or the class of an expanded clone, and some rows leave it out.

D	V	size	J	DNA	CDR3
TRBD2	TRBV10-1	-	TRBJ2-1	TGCGCCAGCACCCAAACTAGCGGAGGCGGGCTCTTC	CASTQTSGGGLF
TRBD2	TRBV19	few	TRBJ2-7	TGTGCCAGTAGTACCAGGACTAGCAGGAGCGAGCAGTACTTC	CASSTRTSRSEQYF
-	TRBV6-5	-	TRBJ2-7	TGTGCCAGCAGTCCGCTCGGCTCCTACGAGCAGTACTTC	CASSPLGSYEQYF
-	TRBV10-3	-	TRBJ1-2	TGTGCCATCAGCCCCAGGGCTAACTATGGCTACACCTTC	CAISPRANYGYTF
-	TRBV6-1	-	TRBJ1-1	TGTGCCAGTACAGGGTTGAACACTGAAGCTTTCTTT	CASTGLNTEAFF
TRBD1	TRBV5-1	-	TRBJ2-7	TGCGCCAGCAGCTGGACAGGGTGGGCCTACGAGCAGTACTTC	CASSWTGWAYEQYF
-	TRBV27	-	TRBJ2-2	TGTGCCAGCAGAGGGGGGTGGGACACCGGGGAGCTGTTTTTT	CASRGGWDTGELFF
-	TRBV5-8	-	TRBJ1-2	TGTGCCAGCAGCCCGAGGGTTGATGGCTACACCTTC	CASSPRVDGYTF
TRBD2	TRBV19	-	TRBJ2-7	TGTGCCAGTAGTATGCGACTAGCGGTCGAGCAGTACTTC	CASSMRLAVEQYF
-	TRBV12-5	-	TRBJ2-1	TGTGCTAGTGGTTCCCGACCCTGGGGGGACTACAATGAGCAGTTCTTC	CASGSRPWGDYNEQFF
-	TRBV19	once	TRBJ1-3	TGTGCCAGTAGTCACCGGGACTTCTCTGGAAACACCATATATTTT	CASSHRDFSGNTIYF
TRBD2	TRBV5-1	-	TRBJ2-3	TGCGCCAGCAGCCCCCCGCGGGAGGGCACAGATACGCAGTATTTT	CASSPPREGTDTQYF
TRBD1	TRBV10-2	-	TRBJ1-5	TGCGCCAGCAGGGGACAGGGGAATCAGCCCCAGCATTTT	CASRGQGNQPQHF
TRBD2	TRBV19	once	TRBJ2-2	TGTGCCAGTAGTATAGTGCCGGGGGGGCGCACCGGGGAGCTGTTTTTT	CASSIVPGGRTGELFF
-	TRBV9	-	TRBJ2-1	TGTGCCAGCAGCGTAGAGGCTAGGGATGAGCAGTTCTTC	CASSVEARDEQFF
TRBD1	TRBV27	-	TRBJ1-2	TGTGCCAGCAGTTTAAATGGAAGTAGGGGGCGAGGCTACACCTTC	CASSLNGSRGRGYTF
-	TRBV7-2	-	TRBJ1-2	TGTGCCAGCAGCCGTAACTATGGCTACACCTTC	CASSRNYGYTF
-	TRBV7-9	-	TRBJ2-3	TGTGCCAGCAGCCTGGACAGCTCTAGCACAGATACGCAGTATTTT	CASSLDSSSTDTQYF
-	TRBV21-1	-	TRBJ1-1	TGTGCCAGCAGCAAAAGACAGAACACTGAAGCTTTCTTT	CASSKRQNTEAFF
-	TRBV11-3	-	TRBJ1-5	TGTGCCAGCAGCTTAGCTGGACGGAGCAATCAGCCCCAGCATTTT	CASSLAGRSNQPQHF
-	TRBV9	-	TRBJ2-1	TGTGCCAGCGGGGGGCCTGGCTCCTACAATGAGCAGTTCTTC	CASGGPGSYNEQFF
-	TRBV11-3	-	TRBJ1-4	TGTGCCAGCAGCTTAACGACGGGGGCTCTGTTTTTT	CASSLTTGALFF
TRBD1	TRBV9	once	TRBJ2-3	TGTGCCAGCAGCCTACCGGGACAGGGGGTAACAGATACGCAGTATTTT	CASSLPGQGVTDTQYF
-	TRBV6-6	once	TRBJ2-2	TGTGCCAGCAGTCACACACCAGGGACCGGGGAGCTGTTTTTT	CASSHTPGTGELFF
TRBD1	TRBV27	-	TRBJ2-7	TGTGCCAGCAGTTCCGGGACAGGGGGATACGAGCAGTACTTC	CASSSGTGGYEQYF
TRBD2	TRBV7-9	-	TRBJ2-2	TGTGCCAGCAGCCTCCGGACTAGTTCCTCCGGGGAGCTGTTTTTT	CASSLRTSSSGELFF